These 21 T cell receptor beta chains share one sample of origin, sequenced in a study of cytomegalovirus exposure and HLA in healthy donors. It was with 60 Vbeta and 13 Jbeta primers that the PCR ran. Assay used: immunoSEQ multiplex PCR; TCRdb lists only in-frame clones, some missing. The table includes just over 150,000 clones, roughly 80% detected once. The sequenced material came from PBMCs. These receptors came from a woman in her 30s in good health and CMV-seronegative.

The sample holds a few counts of this clone. The chain is built from TRBV5-6 and TRBJ2-5, with a possible D match to TRBD1 (6 bases). CDR3 length: 14 amino acids. V was clipped by 4 bases and J by 4 bases, with 14 bases between them. Germline assignment: CDR1 SGHDT and CDR2 YYEEEE. The CDR3: CASSPQGSGETQYF. CDR3 in DNA: TGTGCCAGCAGCCCCCAGGGGTCGGGAGAGACCCAGTACTTC.

The chain employs TRBV2 and TRBJ1-1; D is unresolved. The CDR3 runs to 14 residues. Germline assignment: CDR1 SNHLY and CDR2 FYNNEI. Trimming removed 5 bases at V and 0 bases at J, with 10 bases between. CDR3 nucleotide sequence: TGTGCCAGCAGTCCAGACTTACTGAACACTGAAGCTTTCTTT. Protein sequence: CASSPDLLNTEAFF.

The chain employs TRBV5-1 and TRBJ2-3; D is unclear. V was trimmed by 6 bases and J by 2 bases, leaving 16 bases between them. This CDR3 region has 15 residues. CDR1 and CDR2 (germline): SGHRS, YFSETQ. The CDR3, as DNA: TGCGCCAGCAAAGAAATTGGGCTGTCCACAGATACGCAGTATTTT. It encodes CASKEIGLSTDTQYF.

V usage is TRBV5-1 and J usage is TRBJ2-5, with 9 bases aligning to TRBD2. V lost 7 bases, J lost 2 bases, and 3 bases stayed unmatched. CDR1 and CDR2 (germline): SGHRS, YFSETQ. The CDR3 sequence is 13 residues long. The CDR3 nucleotides are TGCGCCAGCTATAGCGGGGGACAAGAGACCCAGTACTTC. It translates to CASYSGGQETQYF.

CDR3 nucleotide sequence: TGTGCCAGCAGCGCACTCCGGGACAGCTATGGCTACACCTTC. Its translation: CASSALRDSYGYTF. The V and J genes are TRBV9 and TRBJ1-2; the match to TRBD1 covers 7 bases. This CDR3 comprises 14 residues. V was clipped by 3 bases and J by 4 bases; unmatched bases: 6. CDR1 is SGDLS and CDR2 is YYNGEE in the germline V gene.

The count of this clone is one. The chain links TRBV19 to TRBJ2-6, with a weak D call TRBD2 (5 bases). The germline V and J ends were trimmed by 10 bases and 0 bases, with 16 bases remaining between them. The germline gives CDR1 LNHDA, CDR2 SQIVND (reference sequence). The CDR3 has 16 amino acids. The chain's CDR3 is CATKTTSSSGANVLTF. Here the CDR3 DNA reads TGTGCCACCAAGACTACTTCAAGCTCTGGGGCCAACGTCCTGACTTTC.

V is TRBV19 and J is TRBJ2-7, with D possibly being TRBD2 (6 bases). The V and J ends lost 3 bases and 2 bases respectively, with 14 bases between them. CDR3 size: 15 residues. CDR1 LNHDA and CDR2 SQIVND come from the germline V gene (reference sequence). CDR3 protein: CASSIGAGRTYEQYF. The CDR3 bases are TGTGCCAGTAGTATCGGCGCGGGGCGAACCTACGAGCAGTACTTC.

This rearrangement joins TRBV5-1 to TRBJ1-3; no firm D call. V was cut by 3 bases and J by 0 bases, with 7 bases left in between. The CDR3 sequence is 14 residues long. In germline, CDR1 is SGHRS, CDR2 YFSETQ. DNA for the CDR3: TGCGCCAGCAGCTCCGACACCTCTGGAAACACCATATATTTT. Translated, it gives CASSSDTSGNTIYF.

The CDR3 DNA reads TGCAGCGTTGAAGATACTGGGGGACAGGGGTTTTGGAATGAGCAGTTCTTC. Its translation is CSVEDTGGQGFWNEQFF. The chain has TRBV29-1 and TRBJ2-1; 10 nucleotides align to TRBD1. The CDR3 extends over 17 amino acids. In germline, CDR1 is SQVTM, CDR2 ANQGSEA. Unmatched junction bases numbered 12, after V lost 0 bases and J lost 7 bases.

The chain carries TRBV5-1 and TRBJ1-1, with D possibly matching TRBD1 (5 bases). This CDR3 region has 13 residues. The germline V gene has CDR1 SGHRS and CDR2 YFSETQ. Trimming took off 7 bases at V and 0 bases at J, with 10 bases between the two ends. As DNA, the CDR3 is TGCGCCAGCGCCAGGGCTGTGAACACTGAAGCTTTCTTT. Protein: CASARAVNTEAFF.

CDR3 in amino acids: CASSLRGQGSLEQYF. DNA of the CDR3: TGTGCCAGCAGCTTGAGGGGACAGGGAAGTCTCGAGCAGTACTTC. This chain uses TRBV11-2 with TRBJ2-7, with 9 bases identical to TRBD1. This CDR3 is built from 15 residues. V lost 3 bases, J lost 6 bases, and 9 bases stayed unmatched. The V gene's germline CDR1 is SGHAT and CDR2 FQNNGV. Based on the CDR3 plus reference TRBV11-2 and TRBJ2-7, the full variable domain is EAGVAQSPRYKIIEKRQSVAFWCNPISGHATLYWYQQILGQGPKLLIQFQNNGVVDDSQLPKDRFSAERLKGVDSTLKIQPAKLEDSAVYLCASSLRGQGSLEQYFGPGTRLTVT.

Only one count was recorded for this clone. The V gene is TRBV6-5, the J gene TRBJ1-6; D remains unclear. CDR1 MNHEY and CDR2 SVGAGI come from the germline V gene. V was cut by 6 bases and J by 3 bases, with 12 bases left in between. The CDR3 extends over 15 amino acids. CDR3 sequence: CASRRPEFYNSPLHF. As DNA, the CDR3 is TGTGCCAGCAGGCGTCCGGAGTTCTATAATTCACCCCTCCACTTT.

This chain connects TRBV7-6 to TRBJ1-2; no clear D gene. The CDR3 loop spans 13 amino acids. Looked up from germline, CDR1 is SGHVS and CDR2 is FNYEAQ. V gave up 0 bases and J gave up 5 bases, with 7 bases separating them. CDR3 sequence (DNA): TGTGCCAGCAGCTTAGCCCTCGGGTATGGCTACACCTTC. It translates to CASSLALGYGYTF.

The V and J genes are TRBV11-2 and TRBJ1-1; D uncertain. The CDR3 consists of 14 residues. The germline gives CDR1 SGHAT, CDR2 FQNNGV. Trimming took 3 bases from V and 1 from J, leaving 9 bases between them. This CDR3 reads CASSFPTPNTEAFF. CDR3 coding DNA: TGTGCCAGCAGCTTTCCAACACCGAACACTGAAGCTTTCTTT. Using reference TRBV11-2 and TRBJ1-1 for the parts outside the CDR3, the full variable domain is EAGVAQSPRYKIIEKRQSVAFWCNPISGHATLYWYQQILGQGPKLLIQFQNNGVVDDSQLPKDRFSAERLKGVDSTLKIQPAKLEDSAVYLCASSFPTPNTEAFFGQGTRLTVV.

The chain has TRBV13 and TRBJ1-1, with TRBD1 identical over 7 bases. V dropped 5 bases and J dropped 1; count of bases not matched to a gene: 7. The CDR3 has 15 residues. Germline CDR1 PRHDT, CDR2 FYEKMQ (reference sequence). CDR3 nucleotide sequence: TGTGCCAGCAGCCTACTCGGGACAGAGAACACTGAAGCTTTCTTT. Amino acid sequence: CASSLLGTENTEAFF.

V usage is TRBV18 and J usage is TRBJ2-3, with 9 bases that match TRBD2. The CDR3 runs 16 residues. The V gene's germline CDR1 is KGHSH and CDR2 LQKENI. Germline trimming cut 3 bases from V and 2 bases from J; bases unmatched to any gene: 6. The CDR3 sequence is CASSPLAGADTDTQYF. The CDR3 DNA sequence: TGTGCCAGCTCACCGTTAGCGGGGGCCGACACAGATACGCAGTATTTT.

This clone showed up just a few times. The chain has TRBV5-1 and TRBJ1-4; TRBD1 aligns across 7 bases. Germline V gene data show CDR1 as SGHRS and CDR2 as YFSETQ. There are 16 residues in the CDR3. With 0 bases clipped from V and 7 bases from J, the junction kept 9 bases outside the gene matches. The CDR3 loop reads CASSLEGGGGVEKLFF. CDR3 DNA: TGCGCCAGCAGCTTGGAAGGTGGAGGGGGCGTTGAAAAACTGTTTTTT. Together with reference TRBV5-1 and TRBJ1-4, the CDR3 gives the full variable domain: KAGVTQTPRYLIKTRGQQVTLSCSPISGHRSVSWYQQTPGQGLQFLFEYFSETQRNKGNFPGRFSGRQFSNSRSEMNVSTLELGDSALYLCASSLEGGGGVEKLFFGSGTQLSVL.

The gene calls are TRBV28 and TRBJ2-2; 7 bases map to TRBD1. The germline V gene has CDR1 MDHEN and CDR2 SYDVKM. CDR3 length: 14 residues. V dropped 6 bases and J dropped 3; count of bases not matched to a gene: 4. The CDR3 nucleotides are TGTGCCAGCAGGCAGGGACAGTACACCGGGGAGCTGTTTTTT. It yields the protein CASRQGQYTGELFF.

The rearrangement joins TRBV30 to TRBJ2-2, with D possibly matching TRBD2 (5 bases). Germline CDR1 GTSNPN, CDR2 SVGIG (reference sequence). CDR3 length: 14 residues. With 5 bases removed from V and 6 bases from J, the gap between germline ends came to 16 bases. The CDR3 DNA reads TGTGCCTGGCTCGGGCTCCCCGGGGCCGGGGAGCTGTTTTTT. The encoded protein is CAWLGLPGAGELFF.

The genes are TRBV5-8 and TRBJ1-1; possible D gene TRBD1, 5 bases. Per the germline V gene, CDR1 is SGHTS and CDR2 is YDEGEE. V was cut by 4 bases and J by 4 bases, with 14 bases left in between. The CDR3 covers 14 residues. The CDR3 region has the DNA TGTGCCAGCAGCCCCGGCGTAGGGGTCACTGAAGCTTTCTTT. Amino acid sequence: CASSPGVGVTEAFF.

The rearrangement links TRBV30 to TRBJ1-2; 7 bases are a match to TRBD1. V shed 5 bases and J 2 bases; nucleotides not matched to a gene: 5. Germline values: CDR1 GTSNPN, CDR2 SVGIG (reference sequence). The CDR3 is 13 residues long. The CDR3 is CAWEQGINYGYTF. The CDR3 DNA follows: TGTGCCTGGGAACAGGGGATAAACTATGGCTACACCTTC.